This passage covers 12 T cell receptor beta chains from one sample sequenced in a study of spatial heterogeneity in lung cancer. Time point described: blood at routine non-recurrence follow-up after resection. TCRdb fed the 5' RACE reads into MiXCR, producing one record per CDR3 protein. The table has some 46,000 distinct CDR3 sequences, approximately 12% seen once; the top ten hold around 32%. Specimen: PBMCs, collected at follow-up. These TCRs come from a male donor with early-stage non-small cell lung cancer.

Turning to this clonotype: With a much larger clone just one base away, this may be a read error. The chain is built from TRBV7-2 and TRBJ2-3, with TRBD1 matching over 8 bases. CDR3 length: 14 amino acids. Germline-derived CDR1 and CDR2 are SGHTA and FQGNSA. CDR3 region: CASNLAGTGRTQYF. The CDR3 DNA is TGTGCCAGCAACTTAGCAGGGACAGGAAGGACGCAGTATTTT.

This clonotype was detected many times. The chain is built from TRBV7-9 and TRBJ2-3; possibly TRBD2 for D (5 bases). Germline V gene sequence: CDR1 SEHNR, CDR2 FQNEAQ (reference sequence). The CDR3 covers 15 residues. V was shortened by 0 bases and J by 6 bases, with 13 bases between the two germline ends. The CDR3 sequence: CASSLARIASDTQYF. The CDR3 DNA reads TGTGCCAGCAGCTTAGCGCGGATAGCGAGTGATACGCAGTATTTT.

This chain connects TRBV14 to TRBJ2-1; 7 bases map to TRBD2. The CDR3 spans 13 residues. Germline values: CDR1 SGHDN, CDR2 FVKESK. Unmatched junction bases numbered 0, after V lost 0 bases and J lost 7 bases. CDR3 coding DNA: TGTGCCAGCAGCCAAGAACTAGCGAATGAGCAGTTCTTC. Translation gives CASSQELANEQFF.

With respect to this clonotype: A read error may explain this, as a much larger clone is one base away. V is TRBV18 and J is TRBJ2-2; TRBD1 matches at 8 bases. The CDR3 is 15 residues long. Germline V gives CDR1 KGHSH, CDR2 LQKENI. The CDR3 sequence is CVSSPPTGDTGELFF. The CDR3 DNA reads TGTGTCAGCTCACCGCCGACAGGGGACACCGGGGAGCTGTTTTTT.

This chain connects TRBV20-1 to TRBJ2-3; 8 bases fit TRBD2. V was pared by 0 bases and J by 1 base, with 9 bases of the junction left unmatched. The CDR3 is 17 amino acids. Germline loops: CDR1 DFQATT, CDR2 SNEGSKA (reference sequence). The CDR3 loop reads CSARDRVGAGGTDTQYF. CDR3 coding DNA: TGCAGTGCTAGAGATCGGGTAGGAGCGGGAGGCACAGATACGCAGTATTTT.

The rearrangement joins TRBV30 to TRBJ1-1, with 9 bases that match TRBD1. The junction had 8 bases not matched to a gene; V was cut back by 2 bases and J by 4 bases. Germline assignment: CDR1 GTSNPN and CDR2 SVGIG (reference sequence). The CDR3 has 15 amino acids. CDR3 amino acids: CAWSINRGPGTEAFF. CDR3 bases: TGTGCCTGGAGTATCAACAGGGGGCCCGGCACTGAAGCTTTCTTT.

In its sample, this clonotype was seen many times. The CDR3 region is CAWSVRGGLLHF. DNA of the CDR3: TGTGCCTGGAGTGTACGAGGAGGTCTCCTCCACTTT. The chain links TRBV30 to TRBJ1-6; D call uncertain. Germline V gene data show CDR1 as GTSNPN and CDR2 as SVGIG (reference sequence). This CDR3 has 12 amino acids. V lost 0 bases to trimming and J lost 15 bases, with 12 bases between them.

This clonotype has ten or more counts. The genes are TRBV4-2 and TRBJ2-3, with 7 bases identical to TRBD2. Losses at the gene ends were 3 bases for V and 1 base for J; bases not matched to a gene: 4. Per germline, CDR1 LGHNA and CDR2 YNFKEQ. There are 15 residues in the CDR3. CDR3 region: CASSQRGRGTDTQYF. The CDR3 region has the DNA TGTGCCAGCAGCCAGCGGGGGAGAGGCACAGATACGCAGTATTTT.

In this sample, this clonotype turned up many times. This chain links TRBV7-2 with TRBJ2-7; TRBD1 or TRBD2 may be the D gene (5 bases each). Trimming removed 5 bases from V and 4 bases from J, with 12 bases in between. The CDR3 covers 13 residues. Looked up from germline, CDR1 is SGHTA and CDR2 is FQGNSA. The CDR3 is CASSEGTEYEQYF. In DNA form, the CDR3 reads TGTGCCAGCAGCGAAGGGACCGAATACGAGCAGTACTTC. Full variable domain (outside the CDR3, taken from reference TRBV7-2 and TRBJ2-7): GAGVSQSPSNKVTEKGKDVELRCDPISGHTALYWYRQSLGQGLEFLIYFQGNSAPDKSGLPSDRFSAERTGGSVSTLTIQRTQQEDSAVYLCASSEGTEYEQYFGPGTRLTVT.

The V and J genes are TRBV12-3 or TRBV12-4 and TRBJ2-3; D is possibly TRBD2 (7 bases). This CDR3 has 14 residues. Between the trimmed V and J ends, which lost 3 bases and 5 bases, there was a span of 12 bases. DNA for the CDR3: TGTGCCAGCAGTTTGTGGGGGGGCCAAGATACGCAGTATTTT. Translating it yields CASSLWGGQDTQYF.

A few counts support this clonotype. J is TRBJ2-7 and V is TRBV7-2, with 9 bases that match TRBD2. Germline V CDR1 and CDR2: SGHTA, FQGNSA. The CDR3 runs to 16 residues. Trimming at V came to 5 bases and at J to 0 bases, leaving 8 bases not matched to a gene. The DNA for the CDR3 is TGTGCCAGCAGCCCTGATCTAGCGGGGAGCTCCTACGAGCAGTACTTC. This codes for CASSPDLAGSSYEQYF.

This clonotype came up a few times. The CDR3 DNA sequence: TGTGCCAGCACCTGGGACAGGGGGATTCGAACTGAAGCTTTCTTT. Residues: CASTWDRGIRTEAFF. The V call is TRBV6-1, the J call TRBJ1-1; 11 bases line up with TRBD1. Germline CDR1 MNHNS, CDR2 SASEGT. With V trimmed by 7 bases and J by 5 bases, 9 bases remained unmatched. The CDR3 runs 15 residues.